The sequence of this T cell receptor beta chain was determined in a study of identical twins. TCRdb independently ran MiXCR on the 5' RACE reads; one entry per CDR3 protein. The table records about 250,000 distinct CDR3 sequences, about 14% of them present only once. This clonotype was seen at least ten times. This receptor was taken from a woman between 18 and 30 years old in good health. Material: memory (CD45RO+) T cells sorted from blood.

The CDR3 DNA sequence: TGCAGTGCTAAACCCGGACTAGCGGCCCGGGGCACAGATACGCAGTATTTT. It yields the protein CSAKPGLAARGTDTQYF. This chain uses TRBV20-1 with TRBJ2-3; the match to TRBD2 covers 10 bases. Per germline, CDR1 DFQATT and CDR2 SNEGSKA (reference sequence). The CDR3 is 17 residues long. V shed 4 bases, J shed 1 base, and the junction held 11 bases outside the gene matches.